This T cell receptor beta chain was captured by sequencing in a study of cytomegalovirus exposure and HLA in healthy donors. Study-wide results and caveats: Previously analyzed data showed that most TCR beta V segments were productive at a frequency of about 90% or about 30%. Reported results showed that the classifier diagnosed cytomegalovirus status with high specificity and sensitivity. As a later analysis revealed, the rate of TCR association differed by HLA locus, with DRB1 most and HLA-C fewest.

Germline assignment: CDR1 MGHRA and CDR2 YSYEKL. Unmatched junction bases numbered 9, after V lost 4 bases and J lost 7 bases. This CDR3 region has 14 residues. PCR was performed using 60 Vbeta and 13 Jbeta primers. Sequencing used immunoSEQ multiplex PCR; TCRdb keeps in-frame clones, though not all of them. The sample yields 100,000 to 150,000 clones, over 70% seen once. Turning to this clone: Its target is not known.

In nominal health when sampled, donors likely had unrecorded immune exposures nonetheless. The chain employs TRBV4-1 and TRBJ2-7; 8 bases line up with TRBD1. The sample comprised PBMCs. This receptor was identified in a woman between 40 and 50 years old in good health and CMV-seronegative. The CDR3 region is CASSLMQGASEQYF. CDR3 DNA sequence: TGCGCCAGCAGCCTCATGCAGGGGGCGAGTGAGCAGTACTTC.